Following are 25 T cell receptor beta chains from one sample sequenced in a study of blood T cell repertoires in COVID-19. Here immunoSEQ multiplex PCR was the method, and the copy in TCRdb shows in-frame clones only, minus some. This table holds around 140,000 clones, around 90% found once. Input material: PBMCs or T cells enriched from blood (not recorded which). Receptors were obtained from a woman in her 40s who had been exposed to COVID-19.

This clone was recorded only once. This chain uses TRBV9 with TRBJ2-7; D is unclear. Germline V CDR1 and CDR2: SGDLS, YYNGEE. The CDR3 spans 17 residues. The ends were cut back, 0 bases at V and 3 bases at J, with 19 bases in the middle. CDR3 DNA sequence: TGTGCCAGCAGCGTAGCCTGGGCAGCACAAGAGAGCTACGAGCAGTACTTC. This sequence encodes CASSVAWAAQESYEQYF. The full variable domain, rest sourced from reference TRBV9 and TRBJ2-7, is DSGVTQTPKHLITATGQRVTLRCSPRSGDLSVYWYQQSLDQGLQFLIQYYNGEERAKGNILERFSAQQFPDLHSELNLSSLELGDSALYFCASSVAWAAQESYEQYFGPGTRLTVT.

The chain recombines TRBV12-3 or TRBV12-4 with TRBJ1-2; D is ambiguous. The CDR3 covers 12 residues. Trimming shortened V by 3 bases and J by 5 bases, and 7 bases separated the two germline ends. The CDR3 region is CASSFSGYGYTF. In DNA, the CDR3 is TGTGCCAGCAGTTTTTCCGGGTATGGCTACACCTTC.

This sequence joins TRBV18 and TRBJ2-3; D possibly corresponds to TRBD2 (7 bases). CDR3 length: 16 residues. V gave up 4 bases and J gave up 4 bases, with 18 bases separating them. CDR1 and CDR2 from the germline V gene are KGHSH and LQKENI. CDR3 DNA sequence: TGTGCCAGCTCACGAAAGGGGGGGCCCGAGGCAGATACGCAGTATTTT. Translation: CASSRKGGPEADTQYF.

The rearrangement joins TRBV28 to TRBJ2-6; 8 bases fit TRBD2. V lost 8 bases to trimming and J lost 0 bases; unmatched junction nucleotides: 9. CDR1 is MDHEN, CDR2 SYDVKM, per germline. The CDR3 extends over 17 amino acids. The CDR3 loop reads CASLRGAARSGANVLTF. In nucleotides, the CDR3 is TGTGCCAGCCTGCGGGGGGCGGCTCGCTCTGGGGCCAACGTCCTGACTTTC.

This chain connects TRBV12-3 or TRBV12-4 to TRBJ1-5; D may be TRBD1 (5 bases). The V end lost 6 bases, the J end lost 5 bases, and 11 bases lay between the germline ends. The CDR3 contains 13 residues. CDR3: CASSGPGYQPQHF. In nucleotides, the CDR3 is TGTGCCAGCAGCGGACCAGGGTATCAGCCCCAGCATTTT.

The chain combines TRBV19 with TRBJ1-1; TRBD1 matches at 7 bases. The CDR3 length is 15 residues. V dropped 5 bases and J dropped 3; count of bases not matched to a gene: 9. Germline CDR1 and CDR2: LNHDA and SQIVND (reference sequence). The chain's CDR3 is CASSPQGRGYTEAFF. CDR3 coding DNA: TGTGCCAGTAGTCCCCAGGGCAGGGGGTACACTGAAGCTTTCTTT.

The V gene is TRBV29-1, the J gene TRBJ1-4; D unresolved. The germline V and J ends were trimmed by 4 bases and 4 bases, with 16 bases remaining between them. The CDR3 sequence is 15 residues long. Germline V lookup: CDR1 SQVTM, CDR2 ANQGSEA. This CDR3 reads CSVGRRAGINEKLFF. CDR3 coding DNA: TGCAGCGTTGGCAGGCGGGCAGGAATTAATGAAAAACTGTTTTTT.

The chain uses TRBV6-5 and TRBJ2-3; D unclear. Germline CDR1 is MNHEY and CDR2 is SVGAGI. This CDR3 is 13 amino acids long. Trimming took 6 bases from V and 8 from J, leaving 15 bases between them. The CDR3 DNA reads as TGTGCCAGCAGGACAAAATCGTCAGGTACGCAGTATTTT. It specifies CASRTKSSGTQYF.

For the CDR3, the DNA is TGTGCCAGCAGCGACTACAGGGGGCAGAGGCAAGAGACCCAGTACTTC. This sequence encodes CASSDYRGQRQETQYF. The chain uses TRBV7-8 and TRBJ2-5, with TRBD1 matching 9 bases. V gave up 5 bases and J gave up 2 bases; unmatched junction bases: 9. The CDR3 has 16 residues. Germline V lookup: CDR1 SGHVS, CDR2 FQNEAQ.

The chain links TRBV4-1 to TRBJ1-5; 7 nucleotides match TRBD1. Germline V CDR1 and CDR2: MGHRA, YSYEKL. The CDR3 spans 15 residues. V trimming: 3 bases; J trimming: 4 bases; junction bases outside the gene matches: 6. The CDR3 region is CASSQPGTENQPQHF. The CDR3 DNA reads as TGCGCCAGCAGCCAGCCCGGGACAGAAAATCAGCCCCAGCATTTT.

The V and J genes are TRBV28 and TRBJ1-1; 7 bases match TRBD1. The CDR3 has 18 amino acids. Germline V lookup: CDR1 MDHEN, CDR2 SYDVKM. The V and J ends lost 1 base and 3 bases, in that order; junction bases with no gene match: 14. The DNA for the CDR3 is TGTGCCAGCAGTTTATCTCGGACAGGCCGAGGGCCTTACACTGAAGCTTTCTTT. This encodes CASSLSRTGRGPYTEAFF.

In DNA form, the CDR3 reads TGTGCCAACCGGGACACTGCTAACTATGGCTACACCTTC. Translation: CANRDTANYGYTF. The V gene is TRBV6-5, the J gene TRBJ1-2, with a tentative D call TRBD1 (6 bases). The germline V gene encodes CDR1 MNHEY and CDR2 SVGAGI. V was pared by 10 bases and J by 0 bases, with 12 bases between. The CDR3 spans 13 residues.

This chain joins TRBV7-8 and TRBJ1-2; D not resolved. Trimming cost V 1 base and J 2 bases, with 14 bases left between them. The V gene's germline CDR1 is SGHVS and CDR2 FQNEAQ. The CDR3 contains 16 residues. CDR3 nucleotides: TGTGCCAGCAGCTTAGTACTGGTCGGGAGGAACTATGGCTACACCTTC. It is translated as CASSLVLVGRNYGYTF.

The chain is built from TRBV19 and TRBJ1-3, with D maybe TRBD1 (6 bases). V lost 6 bases, J lost 2 bases, and 8 bases lay in between. The CDR3 consists of 13 residues. The V gene's germline CDR1 is LNHDA and CDR2 SQIVND (reference sequence). In DNA form, the CDR3 reads TGTGCCAGTAGCAGACAGGCTGGAAACACCATATATTTT. This encodes CASSRQAGNTIYF.

The chain recombines TRBV5-4 with TRBJ2-6, with 9 bases aligning to TRBD1. In germline, CDR1 is SGHNT, CDR2 YYREEE (reference sequence). The CDR3 is 18 residues long. The ends lost 4 bases at V and 4 bases at J; junction bases unmatched: 12. The DNA of the CDR3 is TGTGCCAGCAGCGGCCCGGGACAGGGAGTAGCGGGGGCCAACGTCCTGACTTTC. This translates into CASSGPGQGVAGANVLTF.

By proportion, this clone is medium-sized. CDR3 coding DNA: TGCGCCAGCAGCCAAGATTTGGACAGGGTGGGAGAAAAACTGTTTTTT. It codes for CASSQDLDRVGEKLFF. The chain combines TRBV4-3 with TRBJ1-4, with TRBD1 matching over 8 bases. V lost 0 bases, J lost 8 bases, and 8 bases stayed unmatched. Looked up from germline, CDR1 is LGHNA and CDR2 is YSLEER. There are 16 residues in the CDR3.

The chain links TRBV3-1 (or the pseudogene TRBV3-2) to TRBJ1-6; the D is unclear. The V gene lost 1 base and the J gene lost 10 bases, with 11 bases spanning the gap. Germline-derived CDR1 and CDR2 are LGHDT and YNNKEL (reference sequence). CDR3 length equals 14 residues. CDR3 sequence reads: CASSQVPGGSPLHF. CDR3 nucleotides: TGTGCCAGCAGCCAAGTCCCAGGAGGATCACCCCTCCACTTT.

The chain employs TRBV5-4 and TRBJ2-2; the D gene is possibly TRBD1 (6 bases). This CDR3 has 15 amino acids. V was cut by 0 bases and J by 0 bases, with 6 bases left in between. Germline V gives CDR1 SGHNT, CDR2 YYREEE (reference sequence). The CDR3 here is CASSLEGANTGELFF. CDR3 nucleotide sequence: TGTGCCAGCAGCTTGGAGGGGGCGAACACCGGGGAGCTGTTTTTT. The full variable domain, in which reference TRBV5-4 and TRBJ2-2 provide the parts outside the CDR3, is ETGVTQSPTHLIKTRGQQVTLRCSSQSGHNTVSWYQQALGQGPQFIFQYYREEENGRGNFPPRFSGLQFPNYSSELNVNALELDDSALYLCASSLEGANTGELFFGEGSRLTVL.

V gene TRBV5-6 combines with J gene TRBJ2-7; the match to TRBD2 covers 11 bases. V lost 5 bases to trimming and J lost 0 bases; unmatched junction nucleotides: 4. Germline V gene sequence: CDR1 SGHDT, CDR2 YYEEEE. The CDR3 extends over 15 amino acids. Here the CDR3 DNA reads TGTGCCAGCAGGCCCGGGACTAGCGGCTCCTACGAGCAGTACTTC. Protein: CASRPGTSGSYEQYF.

The rearrangement joins TRBV6-5 to TRBJ2-2; no definite D call. Trimming shortened V by 10 bases and J by 4 bases, and 16 bases separated the two germline ends. The CDR3 totals 14 residues. Germline V gene data show CDR1 as MNHEY and CDR2 as SVGAGI. The chain's CDR3 is CATQQLTVTGELFF. In DNA form, the CDR3 reads TGTGCCACCCAACAGCTTACAGTCACCGGGGAGCTGTTTTTT.

For the CDR3, the DNA is TGCGCCAGCAGCCAACCTTTACGGGGAAACACTGAAGCTTTCTTT. This gives the protein CASSQPLRGNTEAFF. The chain recombines TRBV4-1 with TRBJ1-1; D gene uncertain. V lost 2 bases and J lost 2, with 12 bases in between. Germline values: CDR1 MGHRA, CDR2 YSYEKL. The CDR3 consists of 15 residues.

The genes are TRBV7-8 and TRBJ2-7; 11 bases fit TRBD2. The junction had 8 bases not matched to a gene; V was cut back by 0 bases and J by 4 bases. Germline loops: CDR1 SGHVS, CDR2 FQNEAQ. This CDR3 has 17 residues. This CDR3 reads CASSLARGRLAGYEQYF. The CDR3 nucleotides read TGTGCCAGCAGCTTAGCGCGGGGGAGACTAGCGGGGTACGAGCAGTACTTC.

This clone was counted between two and nine times. The V call is TRBV7-8, the J call TRBJ1-3, with unresolved D. Germline CDR1 is SGHVS and CDR2 is FQNEAQ. This CDR3 spans 16 amino acids. Trimming shortened V by 3 bases and J by 4 bases, and 16 bases separated the two germline ends. CDR3: CASSFLGQAYGNTIYF. In DNA form, the CDR3 reads TGTGCCAGCAGCTTTCTGGGCCAAGCTTACGGAAACACCATATATTTT.

This chain joins TRBV6-5 and TRBJ1-2; no firm D call. Germline V CDR1 and CDR2: MNHEY, SVGAGI. This CDR3 spans 14 amino acids. V gave up 0 bases and J gave up 5 bases, with 10 bases separating them. DNA for the CDR3: TGTGCCAGCAGTTACTCATCGACATTATATGGCTACACCTTC. Its protein is CASSYSSTLYGYTF.

The chain carries TRBV21-1 and TRBJ2-7; the table's TRBD1 call for D was not verified on the DNA. TRBV21-1 is given as a pseudogene. The CDR3 is 13 amino acids. CDR3 sequence (DNA): TGTGCCAGCAGCACAGCGGGGCCGAACGAGCAGTACTTC. Translating it yields CASSTAGPNEQYF.